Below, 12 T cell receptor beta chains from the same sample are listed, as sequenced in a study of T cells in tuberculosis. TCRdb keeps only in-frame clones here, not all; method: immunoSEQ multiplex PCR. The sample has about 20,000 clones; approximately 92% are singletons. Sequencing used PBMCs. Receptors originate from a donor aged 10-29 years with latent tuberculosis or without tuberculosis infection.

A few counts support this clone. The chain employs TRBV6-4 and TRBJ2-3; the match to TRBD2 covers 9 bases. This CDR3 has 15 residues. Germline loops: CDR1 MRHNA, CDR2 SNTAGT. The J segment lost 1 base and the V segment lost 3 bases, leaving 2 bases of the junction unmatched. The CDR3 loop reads CASSEERGGTDTQYF. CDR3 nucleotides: TGTGCCAGCAGTGAGGAGCGGGGGGGCACAGATACGCAGTATTTT.

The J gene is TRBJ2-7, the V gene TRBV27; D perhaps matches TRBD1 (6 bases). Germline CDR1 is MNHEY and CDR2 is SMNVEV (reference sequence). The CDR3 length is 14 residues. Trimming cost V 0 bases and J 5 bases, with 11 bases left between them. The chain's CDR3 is CASSLSRGVDEQYF. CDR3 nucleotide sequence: TGTGCCAGCAGTTTATCCAGGGGAGTCGACGAGCAGTACTTC.

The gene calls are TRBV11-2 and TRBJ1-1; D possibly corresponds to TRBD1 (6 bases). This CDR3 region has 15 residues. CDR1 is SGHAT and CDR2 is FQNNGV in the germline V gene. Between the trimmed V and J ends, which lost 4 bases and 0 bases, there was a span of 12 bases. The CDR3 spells CASSSLAGVNTEAFF. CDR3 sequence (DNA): TGTGCCAGCAGCTCACTGGCAGGGGTGAACACTGAAGCTTTCTTT. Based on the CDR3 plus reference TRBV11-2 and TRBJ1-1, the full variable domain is EAGVAQSPRYKIIEKRQSVAFWCNPISGHATLYWYQQILGQGPKLLIQFQNNGVVDDSQLPKDRFSAERLKGVDSTLKIQPAKLEDSAVYLCASSSLAGVNTEAFFGQGTRLTVV.

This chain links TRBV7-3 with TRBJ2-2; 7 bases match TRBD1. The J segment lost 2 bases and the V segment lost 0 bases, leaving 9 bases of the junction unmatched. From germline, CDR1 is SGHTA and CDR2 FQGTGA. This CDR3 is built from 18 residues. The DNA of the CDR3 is TGTGCCAGCAGCTTAACGCCCACAGGGGCCATCAACACCGGGGAGCTGTTTTTT. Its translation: CASSLTPTGAINTGELFF. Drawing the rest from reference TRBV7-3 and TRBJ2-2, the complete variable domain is GAGVSQTPSNKVTEKGKYVELRCDPISGHTALYWYRQSLGQGPEFLIYFQGTGAADDSGLPNDRFFAVRPEGSVSTLKIQRTERGDSAVYLCASSLTPTGAINTGELFFGEGSRLTVL.

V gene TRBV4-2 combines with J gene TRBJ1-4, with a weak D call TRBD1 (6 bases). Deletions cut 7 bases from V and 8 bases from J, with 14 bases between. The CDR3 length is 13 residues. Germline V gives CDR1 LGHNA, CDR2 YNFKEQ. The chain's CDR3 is CASTPTGPEKLFF. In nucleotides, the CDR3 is TGTGCCAGCACCCCGACAGGACCCGAAAAACTGTTTTTT.

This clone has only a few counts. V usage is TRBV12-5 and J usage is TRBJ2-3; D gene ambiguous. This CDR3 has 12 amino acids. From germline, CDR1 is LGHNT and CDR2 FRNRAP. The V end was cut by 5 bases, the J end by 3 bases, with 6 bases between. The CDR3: CASGPRTDTQYF. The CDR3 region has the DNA TGTGCTAGTGGTCCTAGGACAGATACGCAGTATTTT.

The CDR3 reads CASSLNRVDNEQFF. The CDR3 coding sequence is TGTGCCAGCTCGCTGAATCGGGTCGACAATGAGCAGTTCTTC. The chain is built from TRBV18 and TRBJ2-1, with no clear D. The V and J ends lost 6 bases and 5 bases respectively, with 14 bases between them. This CDR3 is 14 amino acids long. Germline V gene lookup returns CDR1 KGHSH and CDR2 LQKENI. Using reference TRBV18 and TRBJ2-1 for the parts outside the CDR3, the full variable domain is NAGVMQNPRHLVRRRGQEARLRCSPMKGHSHVYWYRQLPEEGLKFMVYLQKENIIDESGMPKERFSAEFPKEGPSILRIQQVVRGDSAAYFCASSLNRVDNEQFFGPGTRLTVL.

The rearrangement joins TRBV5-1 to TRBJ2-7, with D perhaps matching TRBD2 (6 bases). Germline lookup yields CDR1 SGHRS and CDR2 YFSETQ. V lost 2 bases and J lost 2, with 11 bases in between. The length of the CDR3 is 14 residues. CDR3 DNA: TGCGCCAGCAGCTTCGGGGGATATACCTACGAGCAGTACTTC. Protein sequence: CASSFGGYTYEQYF.

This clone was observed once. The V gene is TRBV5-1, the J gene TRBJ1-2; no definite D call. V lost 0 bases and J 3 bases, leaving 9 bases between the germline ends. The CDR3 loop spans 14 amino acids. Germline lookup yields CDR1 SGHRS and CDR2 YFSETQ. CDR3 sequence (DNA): TGCGCCAGCAGCTTGGGGGCAGGCGACTATGGCTACACCTTC. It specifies CASSLGAGDYGYTF. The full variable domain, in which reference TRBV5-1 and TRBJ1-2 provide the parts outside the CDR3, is KAGVTQTPRYLIKTRGQQVTLSCSPISGHRSVSWYQQTPGQGLQFLFEYFSETQRNKGNFPGRFSGRQFSNSRSEMNVSTLELGDSALYLCASSLGAGDYGYTFGSGTRLTVV.

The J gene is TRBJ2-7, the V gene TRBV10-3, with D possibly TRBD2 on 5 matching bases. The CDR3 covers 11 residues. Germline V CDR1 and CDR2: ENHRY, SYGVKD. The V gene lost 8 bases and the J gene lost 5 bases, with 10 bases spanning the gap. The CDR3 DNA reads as TGTGCCATCGGGGAGAGGAACGAGCAGTACTTC. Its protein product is CAIGERNEQYF.

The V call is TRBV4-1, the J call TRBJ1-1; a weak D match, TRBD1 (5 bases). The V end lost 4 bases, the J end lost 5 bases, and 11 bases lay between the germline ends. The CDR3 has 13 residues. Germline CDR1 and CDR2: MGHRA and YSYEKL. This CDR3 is CASSPQGSTEAFF. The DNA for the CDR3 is TGCGCCAGCAGCCCCCAGGGCTCAACTGAAGCTTTCTTT.

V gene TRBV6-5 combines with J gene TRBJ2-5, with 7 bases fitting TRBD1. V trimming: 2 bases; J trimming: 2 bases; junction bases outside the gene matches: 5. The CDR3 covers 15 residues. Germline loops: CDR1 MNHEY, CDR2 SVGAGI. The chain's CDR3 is CASSYQTGIQETQYF. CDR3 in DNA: TGTGCCAGCAGTTACCAGACAGGGATACAAGAGACCCAGTACTTC.